The clone carrying this T cell receptor beta chain was counted only a few times. These data come from a study of CD8+ T cells in alopecia areata. This CDR3 contains 14 residues. The V gene's germline CDR1 is PRHDT and CDR2 FYEKMQ (reference sequence). Trimming took 3 bases from V and 4 from J; bases not matched to a gene: 5. Reverse transcribed after extraction, RNA yielded cDNA as the sequencing template. The repertoire was sequenced with immunoSEQ multiplex PCR; TCRdb's copy has only in-frame clones and lacks some. The repertoire holds 150,000 to 200,000 clones, with roughly 50% as singletons. Specified treatment: oral pan-JAK inhibitor, 5-10 mg twice daily. PBMCs provided sorted CD4+ and CD8+ T cells.

The TCR sequence derives from a human donor with alopecia areata. This specimen consisted of CD8+ T cells sorted from blood, obtained at week 24, from a patient treated with tofacitinib. The chain carries TRBV13 and TRBJ1-2; TRBD1 matches at 7 bases. The CDR3 loop is CASSLGTDSYGYTF. In DNA, the CDR3 is TGTGCCAGCAGCTTGGGGACAGACAGCTATGGCTACACCTTC.